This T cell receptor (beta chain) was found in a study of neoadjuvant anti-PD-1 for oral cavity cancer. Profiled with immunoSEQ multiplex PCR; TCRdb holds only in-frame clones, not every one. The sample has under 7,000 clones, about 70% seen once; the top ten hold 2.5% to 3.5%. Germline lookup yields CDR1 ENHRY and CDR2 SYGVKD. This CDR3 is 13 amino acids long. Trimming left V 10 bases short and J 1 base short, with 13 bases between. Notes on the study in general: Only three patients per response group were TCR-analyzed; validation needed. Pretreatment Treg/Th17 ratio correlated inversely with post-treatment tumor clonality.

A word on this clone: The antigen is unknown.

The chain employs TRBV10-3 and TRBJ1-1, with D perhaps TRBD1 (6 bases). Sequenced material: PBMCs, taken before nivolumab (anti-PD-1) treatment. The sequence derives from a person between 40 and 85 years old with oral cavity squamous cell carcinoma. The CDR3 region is CATSDSQNTEAFF. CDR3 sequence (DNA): TGTGCCACCTCGGACAGCCAGAACACTGAAGCTTTCTTT.